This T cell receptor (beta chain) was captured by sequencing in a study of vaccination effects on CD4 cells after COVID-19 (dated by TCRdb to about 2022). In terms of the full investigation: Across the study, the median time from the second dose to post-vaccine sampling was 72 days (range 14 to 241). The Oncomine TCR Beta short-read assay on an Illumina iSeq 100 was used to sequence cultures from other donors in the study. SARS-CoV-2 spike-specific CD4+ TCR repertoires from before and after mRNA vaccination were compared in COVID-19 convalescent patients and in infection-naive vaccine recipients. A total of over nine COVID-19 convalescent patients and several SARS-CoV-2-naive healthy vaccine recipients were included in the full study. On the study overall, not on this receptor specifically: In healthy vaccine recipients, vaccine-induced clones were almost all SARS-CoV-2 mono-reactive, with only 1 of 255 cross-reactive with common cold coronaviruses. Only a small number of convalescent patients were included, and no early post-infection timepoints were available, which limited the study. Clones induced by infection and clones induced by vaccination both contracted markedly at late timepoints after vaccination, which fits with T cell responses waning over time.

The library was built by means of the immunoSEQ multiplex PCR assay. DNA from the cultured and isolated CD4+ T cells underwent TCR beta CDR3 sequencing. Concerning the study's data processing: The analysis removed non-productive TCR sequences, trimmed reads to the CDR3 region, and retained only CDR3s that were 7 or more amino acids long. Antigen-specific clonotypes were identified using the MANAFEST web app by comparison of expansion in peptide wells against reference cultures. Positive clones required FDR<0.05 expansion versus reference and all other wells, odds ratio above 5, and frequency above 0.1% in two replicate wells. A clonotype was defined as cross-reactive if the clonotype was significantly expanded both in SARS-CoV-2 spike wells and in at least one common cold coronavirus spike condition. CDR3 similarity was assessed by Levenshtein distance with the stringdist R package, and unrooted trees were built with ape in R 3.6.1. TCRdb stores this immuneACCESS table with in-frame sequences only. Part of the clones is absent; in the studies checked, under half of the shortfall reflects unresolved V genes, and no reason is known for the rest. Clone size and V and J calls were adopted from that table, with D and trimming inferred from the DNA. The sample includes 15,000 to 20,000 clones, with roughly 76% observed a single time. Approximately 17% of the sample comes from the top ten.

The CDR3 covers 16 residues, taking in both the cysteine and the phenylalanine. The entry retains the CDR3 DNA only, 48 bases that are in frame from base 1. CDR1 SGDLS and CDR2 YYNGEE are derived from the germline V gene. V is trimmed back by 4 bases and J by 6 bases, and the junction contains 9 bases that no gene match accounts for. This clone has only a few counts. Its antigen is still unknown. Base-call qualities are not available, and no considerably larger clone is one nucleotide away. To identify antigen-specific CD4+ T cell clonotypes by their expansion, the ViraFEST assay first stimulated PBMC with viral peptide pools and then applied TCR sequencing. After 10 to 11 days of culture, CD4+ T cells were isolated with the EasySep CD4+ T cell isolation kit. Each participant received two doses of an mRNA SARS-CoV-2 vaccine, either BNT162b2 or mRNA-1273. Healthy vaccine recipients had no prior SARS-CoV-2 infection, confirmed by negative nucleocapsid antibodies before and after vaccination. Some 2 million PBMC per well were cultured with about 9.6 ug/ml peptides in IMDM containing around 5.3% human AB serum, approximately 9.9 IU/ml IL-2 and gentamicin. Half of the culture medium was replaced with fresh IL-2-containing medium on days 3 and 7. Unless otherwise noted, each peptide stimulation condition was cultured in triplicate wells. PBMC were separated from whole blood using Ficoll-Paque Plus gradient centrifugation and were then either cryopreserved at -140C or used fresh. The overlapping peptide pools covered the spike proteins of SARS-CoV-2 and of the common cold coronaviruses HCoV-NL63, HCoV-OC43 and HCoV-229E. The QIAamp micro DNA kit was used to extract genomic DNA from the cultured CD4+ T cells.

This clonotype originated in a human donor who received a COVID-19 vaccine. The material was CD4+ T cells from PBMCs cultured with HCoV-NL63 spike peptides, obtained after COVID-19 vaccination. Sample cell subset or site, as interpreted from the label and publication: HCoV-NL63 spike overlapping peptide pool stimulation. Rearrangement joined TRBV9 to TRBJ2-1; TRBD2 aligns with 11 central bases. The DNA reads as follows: TGTGCCAGCAGCCCAAGCCCCGGGACTAGCGGCAATGAGCAGTTCTTC. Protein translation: CASSPSPGTSGNEQFF.